Listed here are 27 T cell receptor beta chains from one sample, sequenced in a study of cytomegalovirus exposure and HLA in healthy donors. Primers included in the PCR were 60 Vbeta and 13 Jbeta primers. The data were produced by immunoSEQ multiplex PCR, yet TCRdb's version contains in-frame clones alone and is incomplete. The sample shows roughly 90,000 clones, around 84% of them seen only once. The sequencing sample was made of PBMCs. These receptors were obtained from a woman aged 40 to 50 in good health and CMV-seropositive.

The chain employs TRBV5-6 and TRBJ2-7; 7 nucleotides match TRBD2. The CDR3 length is 16 residues. The germline V gene has CDR1 SGHDT and CDR2 YYEEEE. J gave up 2 bases and V 0 bases, and 8 bases lay outside the gene matches. The CDR3 loop is CASSLAGRGVAYEQYF. The DNA of the CDR3 is TGTGCCAGCAGCTTGGCGGGCCGGGGGGTGGCCTACGAGCAGTACTTC.

The chain recombines TRBV7-2 with TRBJ2-7, with TRBD2 matching over 7 bases. V lost 8 bases to trimming and J lost 5 bases; unmatched junction nucleotides: 9. CDR3 length equals 13 residues. Germline V gene lookup returns CDR1 SGHTA and CDR2 FQGNSA. CDR3 protein: CASHRLASDEQYF. CDR3 DNA: TGTGCCAGCCATCGACTAGCAAGTGACGAGCAGTACTTC. Together with reference TRBV7-2 and TRBJ2-7, the CDR3 gives the full variable domain: GAGVSQSPSNKVTEKGKDVELRCDPISGHTALYWYRQSLGQGLEFLIYFQGNSAPDKSGLPSDRFSAERTGGSVSTLTIQRTQQEDSAVYLCASHRLASDEQYFGPGTRLTVT.

The V call is TRBV5-1, the J call TRBJ2-1, with D tentatively TRBD1 (5 bases). This CDR3 has 15 amino acids. Per germline, CDR1 SGHRS and CDR2 YFSETQ. Trimming stripped 4 bases from V and 0 bases from J, with 11 bases between. CDR3 in amino acids: CASSISDSSYNEQFF. In DNA, the CDR3 is TGCGCCAGCAGCATATCAGACAGCTCCTACAATGAGCAGTTCTTC.

This clone was observed once. The V call is TRBV6-1, the J call TRBJ2-7; 14 nucleotides align to TRBD2. The J segment lost 4 bases and the V segment lost 4 bases, leaving 9 bases of the junction unmatched. The CDR3 covers 17 residues. Germline CDR1 MNHNS, CDR2 SASEGT. CDR3: CASSGTSGRITPYEQYF. CDR3 DNA: TGTGCCAGCAGTGGGACTAGCGGGAGGATCACACCTTACGAGCAGTACTTC.

The J gene is TRBJ2-7, the V gene TRBV7-9; 7 nucleotides line up with TRBD1. Per germline, CDR1 SEHNR and CDR2 FQNEAQ (reference sequence). CDR3 length: 15 amino acids. J lost 2 bases, V lost 3 bases, and 7 bases had no gene match. The CDR3 DNA sequence: TGTGCCAGCAGCTTCGTTACAGGGGATGCCTACGAGCAGTACTTC. Its translation: CASSFVTGDAYEQYF.

This chain uses TRBV19 with TRBJ1-2; no clear D. Germline CDR1 LNHDA, CDR2 SQIVND (reference sequence). The CDR3 contains 11 residues. Trimming pared 7 bases from V and 5 bases from J, leaving 8 bases between. This CDR3 is CASKAEYGYTF. The CDR3 DNA is TGTGCCAGTAAGGCGGAATATGGCTACACCTTC.

The V gene is TRBV15, the J gene TRBJ2-7, with D perhaps TRBD1 (6 bases). Germline assignment: CDR1 LNHNV and CDR2 YYDKDF (reference sequence). This CDR3 has 16 amino acids. The V gene lost 3 bases and the J gene lost 2 bases, with 17 bases spanning the gap. The CDR3 reads CATSSLEQGRTYEQYF. The CDR3 region has the DNA TGTGCCACCAGCAGCCTGGAGCAGGGGAGAACCTACGAGCAGTACTTC.

The V gene is TRBV6-1, the J gene TRBJ2-7; 15 positions match TRBD2. Per germline, CDR1 MNHNS and CDR2 SASEGT. CDR3 length equals 15 residues. V was pared by 7 bases and J by 2 bases, with 3 bases of the junction left unmatched. For the CDR3, the DNA is TGTGCCAGCATCGGGACTAGCGGGAGGACCTACGAGCAGTACTTC. Its protein product is CASIGTSGRTYEQYF.

The chain is built from TRBV20-1 and TRBJ1-2; no firm D call. With 7 bases removed from V and 10 bases from J, the gap between germline ends came to 13 bases. CDR3 length equals 10 residues. The germline V gene encodes CDR1 DFQATT and CDR2 SNEGSKA (reference sequence). CDR3 in DNA: TGCAGTGTGTATCGGGGTGACTACACCTTC. It yields the protein CSVYRGDYTF.

The V call is TRBV27, the J call TRBJ2-7; 8 bases align to TRBD2. Losses at the gene ends were 2 bases for V and 4 bases for J; bases not matched to a gene: 7. There are 15 residues in the CDR3. The germline CDR1 and CDR2 sequences are MNHEY and SMNVEV (reference sequence). The CDR3 is CASSLSRLAQYEQYF. The CDR3 DNA sequence: TGTGCCAGCAGTTTAAGTCGACTAGCGCAGTACGAGCAGTACTTC.

The J gene is TRBJ2-7, the V gene TRBV5-1; TRBD2 agrees at 7 bases. With 0 bases clipped from V and 6 bases from J, the junction kept 6 bases outside the gene matches. Germline V gene sequence: CDR1 SGHRS, CDR2 YFSETQ. The CDR3 spans 14 residues. The CDR3 coding sequence is TGCGCCAGCAGCTTGGTTGCGGGAGAAGGCGAGCAGTACTTC. It yields the protein CASSLVAGEGEQYF.

The rearrangement uses TRBV9 and TRBJ1-2; D remains unclear. Germline-derived CDR1 and CDR2 are SGDLS and YYNGEE. This CDR3 spans 16 amino acids. The V and J ends lost 1 base and 6 bases respectively, with 19 bases between them. This CDR3 reads CASSVTPLLSVNGYTF. The DNA of the CDR3 is TGTGCCAGCAGCGTAACGCCTTTGTTGTCAGTAAATGGCTACACCTTC.

Note on this clone: Given a far larger clone just one base away, this is likely a sequencing read error. The CDR3 loop is CATSSGTGAGIYQQYF. The DNA of the CDR3 is TGTGCCACCAGCAGCGGAACAGGGGCGGGTATCTACCAGCAGTACTTC. The chain uses TRBV15 and TRBJ2-7, with 7 bases fitting TRBD1. Germline V gives CDR1 LNHNV, CDR2 YYDKDF (reference sequence). There are 16 residues in the CDR3. Based on the CDR3 plus reference TRBV15 and TRBJ2-7, the full variable domain is DAMVIQNPRYQVTQFGKPVTLSCSQTLNHNVMYWYQQKSSQAPKLLFHYYDKDFNNEADTPDNFQSRRPNTSFCFLDIRSPGLGDTAMYLCATSSGTGAGIYQQYFGPGTRLTVT.

The chain uses TRBV28 and TRBJ1-1, with a weak D call TRBD1 (5 bases). CDR1 and CDR2 from the germline V gene are MDHEN and SYDVKM. CDR3 length: 13 amino acids. The V and J ends lost 8 bases and 4 bases respectively, with 14 bases between them. CDR3 protein: CASLRGGSTEAFF. Here the CDR3 DNA reads TGTGCCAGCCTCCGTGGGGGGAGCACTGAAGCTTTCTTT. The full variable domain, in which reference TRBV28 and TRBJ1-1 provide the parts outside the CDR3, is DVKVTQSSRYLVKRTGEKVFLECVQDMDHENMFWYRQDPGLGLRLIYFSYDVKMKEKGDIPEGYSVSREKKERFSLILESASTNQTSMYLCASLRGGSTEAFFGQGTRLTVV.

The table lists this clone with a few counts. The chain employs TRBV4-3 and TRBJ2-4; D possibly corresponds to TRBD1 (5 bases). Germline values: CDR1 LGHNA, CDR2 YSLEER. The CDR3 spans 12 residues. The germline V and J ends were trimmed by 0 bases and 9 bases, with 6 bases remaining between them. CDR3 protein: CASSQDQGIQYF. The CDR3 DNA is TGCGCCAGCAGCCAAGATCAGGGCATTCAGTACTTC.

This clone came up once. The chain recombines TRBV15 with TRBJ2-2; no reliable D call. V was shortened by 5 bases and J by 3 bases, with 7 bases between the two germline ends. The CDR3 extends over 13 amino acids. Germline V lookup: CDR1 LNHNV, CDR2 YYDKDF (reference sequence). This CDR3 reads CATSLEDTGELFF. The CDR3 coding sequence is TGTGCCACCAGCCTCGAGGACACCGGGGAGCTGTTTTTT. The complete variable domain, with remaining parts taken from reference TRBV15 and TRBJ2-2, reads DAMVIQNPRYQVTQFGKPVTLSCSQTLNHNVMYWYQQKSSQAPKLLFHYYDKDFNNEADTPDNFQSRRPNTSFCFLDIRSPGLGDTAMYLCATSLEDTGELFFGEGSRLTVL.

CDR3 sequence: CASSYGQFYGYTF. The CDR3 DNA reads as TGTGCCAGCAGTTACGGACAGTTCTATGGCTACACCTTC. The V gene is TRBV6-5, the J gene TRBJ1-2, with D maybe TRBD1 (6 bases). Per the germline V gene, CDR1 is MNHEY and CDR2 is SVGAGI. V lost 2 bases to trimming and J lost 4 bases, with 8 bases between them. CDR3 length: 13 residues.

The chain recombines TRBV2 with TRBJ1-5; no definite D call. The V end lost 7 bases, the J end lost 4 bases, and 11 bases lay between the germline ends. The CDR3 runs 13 residues. Germline loops: CDR1 SNHLY, CDR2 FYNNEI. The CDR3 DNA reads as TGTGCCAGCAACCAGGATAATAATCAGCCCCAGCATTTT. Translated, it gives CASNQDNNQPQHF.

The gene calls are TRBV19 and TRBJ1-1, with D possibly TRBD1 on 5 matching bases. Germline V CDR1 and CDR2: LNHDA, SQIVND (reference sequence). The CDR3 runs to 12 residues. V was shortened by 1 base and J by 11 bases, with 11 bases between the two germline ends. This CDR3 reads CASSIVGGEAFF. CDR3 nucleotides: TGTGCCAGTAGTATAGTTGGAGGGGAGGCTTTCTTT.

The table lists this clone with a few counts. This chain joins TRBV7-9 and TRBJ2-1; 7 bases agree with TRBD1. V shed 3 bases and J 5 bases; nucleotides not matched to a gene: 7. The CDR3 runs 15 residues. Germline lookup yields CDR1 SEHNR and CDR2 FQNEAQ (reference sequence). The CDR3 region is CASSLFRDSHNEQFF. Here the CDR3 DNA reads TGTGCCAGCAGCTTGTTCCGGGACAGCCACAATGAGCAGTTCTTC.

The chain employs TRBV29-1 and TRBJ1-4, with D perhaps TRBD1 (5 bases). This CDR3 has 13 residues. V was cut by 7 bases and J by 5 bases, with 14 bases left in between. Germline CDR1 and CDR2: SQVTM and ANQGSEA. CDR3: CSALRGENEKLFF. For the CDR3, the DNA is TGCAGCGCTCTCCGGGGGGAGAATGAAAAACTGTTTTTT.

The genes are TRBV27 and TRBJ2-2, with D perhaps matching TRBD2 (6 bases). Looked up from germline, CDR1 is MNHEY and CDR2 is SMNVEV (reference sequence). The CDR3 totals 15 residues. The V end was cut by 7 bases, the J end by 1 base, with 13 bases between. CDR3 residues: CASTLLGGNTGELFF. The CDR3 DNA is TGTGCCAGCACCCTCCTGGGGGGGAACACCGGGGAGCTGTTTTTT.

The V call is TRBV6-1, the J call TRBJ2-7; 9 nucleotides match TRBD2. The J segment lost 4 bases and the V segment lost 8 bases, leaving 12 bases of the junction unmatched. This CDR3 region has 15 residues. CDR1 MNHNS and CDR2 SASEGT come from the germline V gene. CDR3 sequence reads: CASVLIASGNYEQYF. CDR3 nucleotides: TGTGCCAGCGTCCTTATCGCTAGCGGGAATTACGAGCAGTACTTC.

The chain joins TRBV5-1 to TRBJ2-3, with 8 positions matching TRBD2. The CDR3 covers 16 residues. Germline V CDR1 and CDR2: SGHRS, YFSETQ. V was pared by 0 bases and J by 5 bases, with 8 bases of the junction left unmatched. The CDR3 loop is CASSLEGLGSLDTQYF. CDR3 bases: TGCGCCAGCAGCTTGGAGGGACTAGGGTCCCTAGATACGCAGTATTTT.

This chain links TRBV19 with TRBJ2-7; the D gene is possibly TRBD1 (6 bases). V dropped 5 bases and J dropped 0 bases, with 11 bases sitting between them. The length of the CDR3 is 14 residues. Germline CDR1 and CDR2: LNHDA and SQIVND (reference sequence). CDR3 coding DNA: TGTGCCAGTAGTCCAAGACAGGCCTCCTACGAGCAGTACTTC. As protein: CASSPRQASYEQYF. The entire variable domain, with the rest obtained from reference TRBV19 and TRBJ2-7, is as follows: DGGITQSPKYLFRKEGQNVTLSCEQNLNHDAMYWYRQDPGQGLRLIYYSQIVNDFQKGDIAEGYSVSREKKESFPLTVTSAQKNPTAFYLCASSPRQASYEQYFGPGTRLTVT.

The chain has TRBV27 and TRBJ2-5; D remains unclear. V lost 3 bases, J lost 3 bases, and 11 bases lay in between. The germline V gene encodes CDR1 MNHEY and CDR2 SMNVEV (reference sequence). This CDR3 spans 14 amino acids. The CDR3 bases are TGTGCCAGCAGTTTTAATGGCCCCGAAGAGACCCAGTACTTC. It translates to CASSFNGPEETQYF.

CDR3 region: CASSQGLAGISPNTGELFF. For the CDR3, the DNA is TGCGCCAGCAGCCAGGGCCTAGCGGGGATCTCTCCTAACACCGGGGAGCTGTTTTTT. V gene TRBV4-1 combines with J gene TRBJ2-2, with 9 bases identical to TRBD2. With 3 bases clipped from V and 2 bases from J, the junction kept 13 bases outside the gene matches. This CDR3 contains 19 residues. Germline CDR1 MGHRA, CDR2 YSYEKL.